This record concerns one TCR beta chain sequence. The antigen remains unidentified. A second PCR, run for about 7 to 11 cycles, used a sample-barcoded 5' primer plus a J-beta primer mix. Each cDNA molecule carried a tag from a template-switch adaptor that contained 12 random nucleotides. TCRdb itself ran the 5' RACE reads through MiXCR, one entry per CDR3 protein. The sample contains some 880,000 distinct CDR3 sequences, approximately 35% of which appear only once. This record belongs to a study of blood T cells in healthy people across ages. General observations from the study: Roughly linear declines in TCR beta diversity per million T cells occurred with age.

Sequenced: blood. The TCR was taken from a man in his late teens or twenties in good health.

The chain's CDR3 is CSVEDKSSYNEQYF. CDR3 coding DNA: TGCAGCGTTGAAGATAAGTCCAGCTACAATGAGCAGTACTTC. J is TRBJ2-7 and V is TRBV29-1, with D hard to call. Germline lookup yields CDR1 SQVTM and CDR2 ANQGSEA. V was pared by 0 bases and J by 7 bases, with 16 bases between. The CDR3 spans 14 residues.